This T cell receptor (beta chain) came from a study of T-cell memory formation after mild COVID-19. Study-wide results and limits: A subset of responding clones appeared in pre-infection memory, suggesting cross-reactive memory joined. CD4/CD8 balance characterized clones contracting day 15 to 85, and CD4+ skew characterized later expanders.

With respect to this clonotype: Its antigen remains unknown.

V gave up 0 bases and J gave up 4 bases, with 17 bases separating them. CDR1 is SGHDT and CDR2 is YYEEEE in the germline V gene. There are 17 residues in the CDR3. 5'RACE primed at constant segments yielded TCR alpha and TCR beta cDNA libraries bearing sample barcodes and UMIs. TCRdb fed the 5' RACE reads into MiXCR, producing one record per CDR3 protein. The table includes about 470,000 distinct CDR3 sequences, around a quarter detected once. Specimen: PBMCs or a T cell subset sorted from them (not recorded which). V gene TRBV5-6 combines with J gene TRBJ2-1, with D perhaps TRBD1 (6 bases). The TCR comes from an adult woman who had mild COVID-19 (a few samples of this study predate the infection). Cell type and time point are not known. The CDR3 nucleotides are TGTGCCAGCAGCTTGGCCGTTCGACAGGCTCTATACAATGAGCAGTTCTTC. It specifies CASSLAVRQALYNEQFF.